Following are 16 T cell receptor beta chains from one sample sequenced in a study of glioma-infiltrating T cells (dated by TCRdb to between 2015 and 2016). Instrument on record: Illumina MiSeq. The iRepertoire nested amplicon-rescue multiplex PCR (arm-PCR) platform was used to amplify TCR alpha and beta CDR3 regions from RNA. TCRdb passed the public sequencing reads through fastp at Q25 and MiXCR, retaining productive beta sequences. Each CDR3 protein appears once, grouped with its most common genes and DNA. In all, the sample holds fewer than 110,000 distinct CDR3 sequences, and about 30% of those were seen once. Less than 55% of the sample comes from the top ten. Sequences were obtained from glioma tissue, nonneoplastic brain tissue, or PBMCs (not recorded which). The receptors come from a human donor with low-grade glioma or glioblastoma, undergoing nonglioma brain surgery, or in good health (not recorded which).

The V and J genes are TRBV28 and TRBJ2-3; 11 bases are shared with TRBD2. The V gene's germline CDR1 is MDHEN and CDR2 SYDVKM. V trimming: 6 bases; J trimming: 2 bases; junction bases outside the gene matches: 7. The CDR3 loop spans 16 amino acids. This CDR3 is CASRIAGGPPTDTQYF. The CDR3 DNA reads TGTGCCAGCAGGATAGCGGGGGGGCCCCCCACAGATACGCAGTATTTT. Looking up the rest from reference TRBV28 and TRBJ2-3 gives the full variable domain: DVKVTQSSRYLVKRTGEKVFLECVQDMDHENMFWYRQDPGLGLRLIYFSYDVKMKEKGDIPEGYSVSREKKERFSLILESASTNQTSMYLCASRIAGGPPTDTQYFGPGTRLTVL.

Comment on this clonotype: One end of the junction is discordant with germline, which a read error may explain. This chain connects TRBV20-1 to TRBJ1-6, with TRBD1 as a possible D gene (5 bases). CDR3 size: 14 residues. CDR1 is DFQATT and CDR2 is SNEGSKA in the germline V gene (reference sequence). This CDR3 reads CSARVGRANSSLHF. CDR3 nucleotides: TGCAGTGCCAGAGTGGGCAGGGCGAATTCATCCCTCCACTTT.

In this sample, this clonotype turned up a few times. The V call is TRBV7-3, the J call TRBJ2-3; the D call may be TRBD1 or TRBD2 (5 bases each). This CDR3 contains 18 residues. With 1 base removed from V and 6 bases from J, the gap between germline ends came to 23 bases. The germline CDR1 and CDR2 sequences are SGHTA and FQGTGA. CDR3 in DNA: TGTGCCAGCAGCTTAAAAGTGTTTGGGACGACCGGGGCTGATACGCAGTATTTT. Residues: CASSLKVFGTTGADTQYF.

This clonotype was picked up one time. A much larger clonotype is one base distant, so this may be a read error. V is TRBV6-2 or TRBV6-3 and J is TRBJ2-7; TRBD1 agrees at 7 bases. The CDR3 covers 13 residues. Germline CDR1 MNHEY, CDR2 SVGEGT. The CDR3 loop reads CASSSGGPYDQYF. In nucleotides, the CDR3 is TGTGCCAGCAGTTCAGGGGGACCCTACGACCAGTACTTC.

Points on this clonotype: Possible read error: a much larger clone is one base away. The chain has TRBV6-6 and TRBJ2-2, with D perhaps matching TRBD2 (6 bases). The V and J ends lost 4 bases and 7 bases respectively, with 13 bases between them. This CDR3 has 14 residues. Per germline, CDR1 MNHNY and CDR2 SVGAGI (reference sequence). CDR3 sequence (DNA): TGTGCCAGCAGTTTAGAGACTAGGATCGGGGAGCTGTTTTTT. As protein: CASSLETRIGELFF.

Ten or more counts support this clonotype. The V gene is TRBV7-3, the J gene TRBJ2-3; possible D gene TRBD2, 5 bases. In germline, CDR1 is SGHTA, CDR2 FQGTGA. Trimming left V 3 bases short and J 0 bases short, with 7 bases between. The CDR3 totals 14 residues. The chain's CDR3 is CASSFGVSTDTQYF. The DNA of the CDR3 is TGTGCCAGCAGCTTCGGGGTTAGCACAGATACGCAGTATTTT.

The chain couples TRBV30 to TRBJ2-5; the D gene is possibly TRBD2 (5 bases). From germline, CDR1 is GTSNPN and CDR2 SVGIG (reference sequence). The CDR3 contains 13 residues. V shed 3 bases and J shed 0 bases, with 8 bases lying between them. The CDR3 loop reads CAWRRGYQETQYF. CDR3 nucleotide sequence: TGTGCCTGGAGGAGAGGGTACCAAGAGACCCAGTACTTC.

Concerning this clonotype: This may be a read error: a much more frequent sequence differs by one nucleotide. The rearrangement joins TRBV7-9 to TRBJ2-7; perhaps TRBD1 as D (5 bases). Germline loops: CDR1 SEHNR, CDR2 FQNEAQ (reference sequence). The CDR3 is 12 residues long. The CDR3 DNA reads as TGTGCCAGCGGGGCCGCGTCCTACGAGAAGTACTTC. This translates into CASGAASYEKYF.

This chain joins TRBV4-3 and TRBJ2-1, with 10 bases lining up with TRBD1. The CDR3 consists of 15 residues. J gave up 5 bases and V 4 bases, and 5 bases lay outside the gene matches. Germline loops: CDR1 LGHNA, CDR2 YSLEER. The CDR3 DNA reads TGCGCCAGCAGCCTGCACGGGACAGGGGACAATGAGCAGTTCTTC. It codes for CASSLHGTGDNEQFF.

Only one count was recorded for this clonotype. This is likely a read error, given that the CDR3 carries no conserved phenylalanine or tryptophan at its end. The limits of the CDR3 on the DNA are not certain, so only TCRdb's listed CDR3 is given. The chain couples TRBV28 to TRBJ1-1. Including both end residues, the CDR3 is 13 amino acids long. In germline, CDR1 is MDHEN, CDR2 SYDVKM. The CDR3 loop is CASSWTSGTEASS.

In its sample, this clonotype was seen many times. This rearrangement joins TRBV11-2 to TRBJ2-1, with 9 bases aligning to TRBD1. The junction had 11 bases not matched to a gene; V was cut back by 3 bases and J by 5 bases. CDR3 length: 17 amino acids. Germline CDR1 SGHAT, CDR2 FQNNGV. In DNA, the CDR3 is TGTGCCAGCAGCTTTATAAGCGGACAGGGGAATCACAATGAGCAGTTCTTC. It is translated as CASSFISGQGNHNEQFF.

This clonotype was seen many times. J is TRBJ2-7 and V is TRBV4-3; 9 nucleotides match TRBD1. Per germline, CDR1 LGHNA and CDR2 YSLEER. This CDR3 has 16 residues. The J segment lost 5 bases and the V segment lost 2 bases, leaving 10 bases of the junction unmatched. CDR3 in DNA: TGCGCCAGCAGCCAATACGCCGGGACAGGGAACGACGAGCAGTACTTC. Protein: CASSQYAGTGNDEQYF.

There are many counts of this clonotype. V and J are TRBV5-6 and TRBJ2-3; the match to TRBD1 covers 7 bases. The V gene end was trimmed by 4 bases and the J gene end by 5 bases; junction bases not matched to a gene: 7. Per the germline V gene, CDR1 is SGHDT and CDR2 is YYEEEE. This CDR3 is 14 amino acids long. The CDR3 DNA is TGTGCCAGCAGCAAGAGGGGGCCATTAGATACGCAGTATTTT. This codes for CASSKRGPLDTQYF.

The table lists this clonotype with a few counts. V is TRBV29-1 and J is TRBJ2-7, with TRBD2 as a possible D gene (5 bases). Germline assignment: CDR1 SQVTM and CDR2 ANQGSEA. This CDR3 spans 13 amino acids. Trimming cost V 4 bases and J 3 bases, with 13 bases left between them. Written as DNA, the CDR3 is TGCAGCGTTGTCTCGGGATGGGACTACGAGCAGTACTTC. Its protein is CSVVSGWDYEQYF.

The table lists this clonotype with many counts. The chain is built from TRBV14 and TRBJ1-2; tentative D call: TRBD1 (5 bases). CDR1 is SGHDN and CDR2 is FVKESK in the germline V gene. The CDR3 is made up of 15 amino acids. V was trimmed by 4 bases and J by 1 base, leaving 13 bases between them. The CDR3 is CASSPPGNVNYGYTF. DNA of the CDR3: TGTGCCAGCAGCCCCCCAGGGAATGTTAACTATGGCTACACCTTC.

This clonotype was counted many times. CDR3 sequence reads: CASLSGQETQYF. In DNA, the CDR3 is TGTGCCAGCTTGAGCGGACAAGAGACCCAGTACTTC. This chain joins TRBV6-1 and TRBJ2-5; a possible D gene is TRBD2 (5 bases). Trimming stripped 8 bases from V and 2 bases from J, with 9 bases between. Germline V gene data show CDR1 as MNHNS and CDR2 as SASEGT. There are 12 residues in the CDR3.